The following is a T cell receptor (beta chain) sequence with its context. The antigen remains undetermined. This sample stems from a study of cytomegalovirus exposure and HLA in healthy donors. Whole-study results and caveats: TCR beta chains numbering roughly 150 were designated cytomegalovirus-associated.

TCRdb's copy holds only in-frame clones and misses some; the assay was immunoSEQ multiplex PCR. The data show approximately 140,000 clones, almost 90% seen once. Germline assignment: CDR1 MNHNS and CDR2 SASEGT. The CDR3 sequence is 14 residues long. J was trimmed by 7 bases and V by 6 bases; bases with no gene match: 8. The chain recombines TRBV6-1 with TRBJ2-1, with 8 bases matching TRBD1. The sample taken for sequencing was PBMCs. The receptor comes from a young woman in good health and CMV-seropositive. Here the CDR3 DNA reads TGTGCCAGCAGATCAACAGGGGGTGGGAATGAGCAGTTCTTC. Protein product: CASRSTGGGNEQFF.